This T cell receptor beta chain was found in a study of cytomegalovirus exposure and HLA in healthy donors. Study background: Some 200 million T cells yielded 110 million or so unique TCR beta sequences in earlier analysis. Falling in the Caucasian-associated ancestry cluster were 80% to 90% of under 450 genotyped donors. Overall study findings and caveats: Exclusion applied to some V segments, including TRBV6-2 and TRBV6-3, as they were indistinguishable.

CDR3 size: 14 residues. V gave up 3 bases and J gave up 5 bases, with 10 bases separating them. Germline CDR1 MNHNS, CDR2 SASEGT. This clone was recorded only once. What it binds is unknown. Researchers ran the PCR with 60 Vbeta and 13 Jbeta primers. The assay was immunoSEQ multiplex PCR, and TCRdb's table has in-frame clones only and misses some. The sample has 150,000 or so clones, almost 85% seen once. The gene calls are TRBV6-1 and TRBJ2-2; tentatively, D is TRBD2 (6 bases). This TCR came from a man aged 25-45 years in good health and CMV-seropositive. Sequenced material: PBMCs. CDR3 nucleotides: TGTGCCAGCAGTGAGAGGCGGGGAACCGGGGAGCTGTTTTTT. Its translation: CASSERRGTGELFF.